This entry is about one TCR beta chain. The sample is drawn from a study of blood T cell repertoires in COVID-19. Across the study: Some COVID-19 samples were acute and others convalescent; all came from the United States, Italy and Spain.

Germline CDR1 is LGHDT and CDR2 is YNNKEL (reference sequence). After removal of 3 bases from V and 3 bases from J, the junction contained 11 bases not matched to a gene. This CDR3 is built from 18 residues. During active infection, Seattle patients enrolled and were then monitored through disease. Some clones are missing from TCRdb's copy, which holds only in-frame ones; the method was immunoSEQ multiplex PCR. The sample includes around 220,000 clones, around 86% of them seen just once. This chain links TRBV3-1 (or the pseudogene TRBV3-2) with TRBJ1-4; 9 bases line up with TRBD1. Sequences were obtained from peripheral blood. The clonotype was recovered from a woman aged 45-65 years with COVID-19, enrolled during active disease. The CDR3 coding sequence is TGTGCCAGCAGCCACTCCTTGGGACAGGGACACTCTAATGAAAAACTGTTTTTT. As protein: CASSHSLGQGHSNEKLFF.